The rows below give T cell receptor beta chains drawn from one sample of a study of blood T cells in healthy people across ages. TCRdb fed the 5' RACE reads into MiXCR, producing one record per CDR3 protein. The data hold about 780,000 distinct CDR3 sequences, with 20% to 30% observed a single time. These same records also appear under a second study, on T cells of mothers and their children.

Sequencing input: blood. These TCRs come from a boy aged 10-17 years in good health. CDR3s include the opening cysteine and the closing phenylalanine or tryptophan. A D gene is named only where the DNA matches it firmly. Not every row has a clone size; where given, it reads once, few, many or a size class.

size | D | J | V | DNA | CDR3
NA | NA | TRBJ1-1 | TRBV5-1 | TGCGCCAGCAGCTTGGACCTCGCGGCAGCAGCCTTTGAAGCTTTCTTT | CASSLDLAAAAFEAFF
NA | NA | TRBJ2-7 | TRBV2 | TGTGCCAGCAGTGAATGGTTAGGGACCTCCTACGAGCAGTACTTC | CASSEWLGTSYEQYF
few | NA | TRBJ2-5 | TRBV10-3 | TGTGCCATCAGTGAGGAAGGGCAGGTCCAGGAGACCCAGTACTTC | CAISEEGQVQETQYF
few | TRBD1 | TRBJ1-6 | TRBV6-6 | TGTGCCAGCAGTACAACGGACAGGGTGTTGGCCCTCCACTTT | CASSTTDRVLALHF
NA | NA | TRBJ2-5 | TRBV12-3/TRBV12-4 | TGTGCCAGCAGTTTACCTCCGTTGCCCCAAGAGACCCAGTACTTC | CASSLPPLPQETQYF
few | TRBD2 | TRBJ2-5 | TRBV9 | TGTGCCAGCAGCGTGGGAGCGGGGGGGCTAGAGACCCAGTACTTC | CASSVGAGGLETQYF
NA | NA | TRBJ1-6 | TRBV7-3 | TGTGCCAGCAGCTTAGCGGGGATCGGTAATTCACCCCTCCACTTT | CASSLAGIGNSPLHF
few | NA | TRBJ2-5 | TRBV24-1 | TGTGCCACCAGTGATCAGGGATCGGAGACCCAGTACTTC | CATSDQGSETQYF
NA | TRBD1 | TRBJ2-4 | TRBV18 | TGTGCCAGCTCACGGACAGGGTTTGACAAAAACATTCAGTACTTC | CASSRTGFDKNIQYF
NA | TRBD2 | TRBJ2-5 | TRBV19 | TGTGCCAGTAGTGGGATTCAGCGGGGGGGCCAAGAGACCCAGTACTTC | CASSGIQRGGQETQYF
NA | NA | TRBJ2-5 | TRBV6-1 | TGTGCCAGCAGGGAAACGGGACAACTCAAAGAGACCCAGTACTTC | CASRETGQLKETQYF
NA | NA | TRBJ1-2 | TRBV20-1 | TGTAGTGCTCGGGGAGGGGATGGCTACACCTTC | CSARGGDGYTF
few | NA | TRBJ1-5 | TRBV3-1 | TGTGCCAGCAGCCCCGGGCCTGGCAATCAGCCCCAGCATTTT | CASSPGPGNQPQHF
NA | NA | TRBJ1-6 | TRBV5-1 | TGCGCCAGCAGCTTGCGAACAGGGAATGGCTCACCCCTCCACTTT | CASSLRTGNGSPLHF
NA | TRBD2 | TRBJ2-1 | TRBV5-1 | TGCGCCAGCAGCGCCGGGACTAGCGGATTCAATGAGCAGTTCTTC | CASSAGTSGFNEQFF
few | TRBD1 | TRBJ1-1 | TRBV20-1 | TGCAGTGCTAGAGGGGGACAGGGCGACACTGAAGCTTTCTTT | CSARGGQGDTEAFF
NA | NA | TRBJ2-3 | TRBV3-1 | TGTGCCAGCAGCCAAGACGGAGGGGCAGATACGCAGTATTTT | CASSQDGGADTQYF
NA | NA | TRBJ1-2 | TRBV29-1 | TGCAGCGTTGAATGGATCCACTCCTATGGCTACACCTTC | CSVEWIHSYGYTF
NA | NA | TRBJ2-5 | TRBV3-1 | TGTGCCACTAGGGGTGTTAGTTTTGGAGAGACCCAGTACTTC | CATRGVSFGETQYF
NA | TRBD1 | TRBJ2-5 | TRBV29-1 | TGCAGCGTCCGGACAGGCCGTAGAGAGACCCAGTACTTC | CSVRTGRRETQYF
many | TRBD1 | TRBJ1-1 | TRBV3-1 | TGTGCCAGCTCCCAACGGGACAGTCTCGGAGCTTTCTTT | CASSQRDSLGAFF
few | NA | TRBJ1-1 | TRBV3-1 | TGTGCCAGCAGCCCTAATTGGGACACTCGGAACACTGAAGCTTTCTTT | CASSPNWDTRNTEAFF
NA | NA | TRBJ2-7 | TRBV6-5 | TGTGCCAGCAGTTATGGAGGGGCCAACTACGAGCAGTACTTC | CASSYGGANYEQYF
NA | NA | TRBJ2-3 | TRBV20-1 | TGCAGTGCTCCCGGGGTAGAAAGACAAGATACGCAGTATTTT | CSAPGVERQDTQYF
few | NA | TRBJ1-4 | TRBV7-2 | TGTGCCAGCAGCCATCCCGGTGAAAAACTGTTTTTT | CASSHPGEKLFF
few | NA | TRBJ2-5 | TRBV9 | TGTGCCAGCAGCGTAAGAGGACGGGGGAACAAAGAGACCCAGTACTTC | CASSVRGRGNKETQYF
NA | NA | TRBJ2-7 | TRBV28 | TGTGCCAGCAGTCCTGCAACCGGGCGATACGAGCAGTACTTC | CASSPATGRYEQYF
few | NA | TRBJ2-7 | TRBV29-1 | TGCAGCGTTGGTATGGGGCCCTACGAGCAGTACTTC | CSVGMGPYEQYF
few | NA | TRBJ2-2 | TRBV30 | TGTGCCTGGAGTGTAGTGGGAGCCGGGGAGCTGTTTTTT | CAWSVVGAGELFF
few | NA | TRBJ2-6 | TRBV12-5 | TGTGCTAGTGGTTTGTACGGTACCGGGGCCAACGTCCTGACTTTC | CASGLYGTGANVLTF
few | TRBD1 | TRBJ2-2 | TRBV10-3 | TGTGCCATCAGTGAATTGACAGGGTCGGACACCGGGGAGCTGTTTTTT | CAISELTGSDTGELFF
NA | NA | TRBJ1-6 | TRBV10-1 | TGCGCCAGCAGGGACCCACCAGGGTGGTCACCCCTCCACTTT | CASRDPPGWSPLHF
NA | NA | TRBJ1-4 | TRBV5-1 | TGCGCCAGCAGCCCACAGGGCACGCAGGAAAAACTGTTTTTT | CASSPQGTQEKLFF
NA | TRBD2 | TRBJ2-5 | TRBV30 | TGTGCCTGGAGTGTTGGCCTAGCGGGGATCCAAGAGACCCAGTACTTC | CAWSVGLAGIQETQYF
many | NA | TRBJ1-4 | TRBV6-5 | TGTGCCAGCAGTCGGGACGCTTATAATGAAAAACTGTTTTTT | CASSRDAYNEKLFF
few | NA | TRBJ2-3 | TRBV3-1 | TGTGCCAGCAGCCAAGACGTCGGCACAGATACGCAGTATTTT | CASSQDVGTDTQYF
NA | NA | TRBJ1-2 | TRBV6-6 | TGTGCCAGCAGTTCCCTGTCGGAAGAATATGGCTACACCTTC | CASSSLSEEYGYTF
NA | NA | TRBJ1-1 | TRBV6-1 | TGTGCCAGCAGTGAAATCTTCAGCCTTTGGGCTTTCTTT | CASSEIFSLWAFF
few | NA | TRBJ2-5 | TRBV3-1 | TGTGCCAGCAGCCAAGGCCGGACTATTCTCGAGACCCAGTACTTC | CASSQGRTILETQYF
NA | TRBD1 | TRBJ2-1 | TRBV7-3 | TGTGCCAGCAGCGGACAGGGGGCGGCGCCCAATGAGCAGTTCTTC | CASSGQGAAPNEQFF
NA | NA | TRBJ2-5 | TRBV2 | TGTGCCAGCAGCCTCTACGGGGAGAACCCGTACTTC | CASSLYGENPYF
NA | NA | TRBJ1-2 | TRBV29-1 | TGCAGCGTTGAAGGTCCCCTGATGGAAAACTATGGCTACACCTTC | CSVEGPLMENYGYTF
few | NA | TRBJ2-2 | TRBV9 | TGTGCCAGCACCGTATGGGGGGACGGGGAGCTGTTTTTT | CASTVWGDGELFF
few | TRBD1 | TRBJ2-6 | TRBV12-3/TRBV12-4 | TGTGCCAGCAGTTTAATGGGCAGGGGGCTAGTAGGGGCCAACGTCCTGACTTTC | CASSLMGRGLVGANVLTF
NA | NA | TRBJ2-2 | TRBV5-1 | TGCGCCAGCAGCTCAATTTTTCTCGCGAACACCGGGGAGCTGTTTTTT | CASSSIFLANTGELFF
few | NA | TRBJ1-1 | TRBV14 | TGTGCCAGCAGCCAAGAGCCTTTGATGTTTTTGGGGGGCACTGAAGCTTTCTTT | CASSQEPLMFLGGTEAFF
once | NA | TRBJ2-5 | TRBV7-3 | TGTGCCAGCAGCTTCGGGCGGCAGGGAAAAGAGACCCAGTACTTC | CASSFGRQGKETQYF
NA | TRBD1 | TRBJ2-7 | TRBV5-1 | TGCGCCAGCAGCTTGGACGGGACAGGGTACCTCCAGCAGTACTTC | CASSLDGTGYLQQYF
few | TRBD2 | TRBJ2-7 | TRBV7-9 | TGTGCCAGCAGCTTAGGTACTAGCGGGGGAGGCTACGAGCAGTACTTC | CASSLGTSGGGYEQYF
few | TRBD2 | TRBJ2-4 | TRBV4-2 | TGTGCCAGCAGCCAGTTTAAGCGGGGACTAGCCAAAAACATTCAGTACTTC | CASSQFKRGLAKNIQYF
NA | NA | TRBJ2-5 | TRBV28 | TGTGCCAGCAGCTCGGGCTTCTCGGAGACCCAGTACTTC | CASSSGFSETQYF
NA | TRBD1 | TRBJ1-1 | TRBV29-1 | TGCAGCGTTAAGGGGGCCCCGCGAGGGACTGAAGCTTTCTTT | CSVKGAPRGTEAFF
NA | TRBD2 | TRBJ2-7 | TRBV6-2/TRBV6-3 | TGTGCCAGCAGTTACTCGCATACTAGCGGGGACTACGAGCAGTACTTC | CASSYSHTSGDYEQYF
few | NA | TRBJ1-4 | TRBV15 | TGTGCCACCAGCAGGGACTACGAGACGGCTAATGAAAAACTGTTTTTT | CATSRDYETANEKLFF
few | NA | TRBJ2-7 | TRBV9 | TGTGCCAGCAGCGATCCCCGGGCGGATCTGGGCGAGCAGTACTTC | CASSDPRADLGEQYF
few | NA | TRBJ2-1 | TRBV29-1 | TGCAGCGTTCCCTACACCTACAATGAGCAGTTCTTC | CSVPYTYNEQFF
NA | NA | TRBJ1-2 | TRBV7-8 | TGTGCCAACAGCCTTTGGATCGGTGGGGCGGAGGGTGGCTACACCTTC | CANSLWIGGAEGGYTF